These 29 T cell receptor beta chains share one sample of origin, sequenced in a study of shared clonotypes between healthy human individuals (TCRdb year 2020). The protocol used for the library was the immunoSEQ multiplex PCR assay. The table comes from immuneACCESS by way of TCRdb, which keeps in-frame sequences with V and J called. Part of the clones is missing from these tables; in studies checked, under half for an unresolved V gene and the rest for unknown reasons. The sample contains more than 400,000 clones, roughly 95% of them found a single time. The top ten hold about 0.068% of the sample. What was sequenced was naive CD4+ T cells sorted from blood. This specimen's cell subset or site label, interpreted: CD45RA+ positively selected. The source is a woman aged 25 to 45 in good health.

For the CDR3, the DNA is TGTGCCAGCAATGGTGAGGCCCAAGAGACCCAGTACTTC. It is translated as CASNGEAQETQYF. This sequence joins TRBV7-9 and TRBJ2-5; no clear D. The ends were cut back, 7 bases at V and 1 base at J, with 10 bases in the middle. Germline CDR1 and CDR2: SEHNR and FQNEAQ (reference sequence). This CDR3 is built from 13 residues.

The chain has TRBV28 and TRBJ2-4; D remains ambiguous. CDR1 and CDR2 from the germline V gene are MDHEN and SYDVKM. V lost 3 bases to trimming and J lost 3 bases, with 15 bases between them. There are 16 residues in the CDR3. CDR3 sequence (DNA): TGTGCCAGCAGTTTTCACTTGGTGGTCAGCAAAAACATTCAGTACTTC. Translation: CASSFHLVVSKNIQYF. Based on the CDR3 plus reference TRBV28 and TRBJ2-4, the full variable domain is DVKVTQSSRYLVKRTGEKVFLECVQDMDHENMFWYRQDPGLGLRLIYFSYDVKMKEKGDIPEGYSVSREKKERFSLILESASTNQTSMYLCASSFHLVVSKNIQYFGAGTRLSVL.

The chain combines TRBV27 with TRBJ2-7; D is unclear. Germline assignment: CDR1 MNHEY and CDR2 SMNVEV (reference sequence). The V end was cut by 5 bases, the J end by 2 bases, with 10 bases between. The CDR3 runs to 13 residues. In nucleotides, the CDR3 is TGTGCCAGCAGTCCCAATCCGGCCTACGAGCAGTACTTC. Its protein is CASSPNPAYEQYF.

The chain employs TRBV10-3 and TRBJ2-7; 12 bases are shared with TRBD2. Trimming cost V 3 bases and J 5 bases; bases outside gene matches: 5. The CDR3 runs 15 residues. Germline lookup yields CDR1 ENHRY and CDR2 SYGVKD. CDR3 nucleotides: TGTGCCATCAGTGACGGACTAGCGGGAATCCACGAGCAGTACTTC. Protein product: CAISDGLAGIHEQYF.

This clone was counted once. The CDR3 loop is CASSLHQGRSEQYF. The CDR3 DNA reads TGCGCCAGCAGCTTACACCAGGGGCGCTCCGAGCAGTACTTC. This chain links TRBV5-1 with TRBJ2-7; maybe TRBD1 (6 bases). CDR1 and CDR2 from the germline V gene are SGHRS and YFSETQ. This CDR3 spans 14 amino acids. V was clipped by 2 bases and J by 6 bases, with 15 bases between them. The full variable domain, with the rest looked up from reference TRBV5-1 and TRBJ2-7, is KAGVTQTPRYLIKTRGQQVTLSCSPISGHRSVSWYQQTPGQGLQFLFEYFSETQRNKGNFPGRFSGRQFSNSRSEMNVSTLELGDSALYLCASSLHQGRSEQYFGPGTRLTVT.

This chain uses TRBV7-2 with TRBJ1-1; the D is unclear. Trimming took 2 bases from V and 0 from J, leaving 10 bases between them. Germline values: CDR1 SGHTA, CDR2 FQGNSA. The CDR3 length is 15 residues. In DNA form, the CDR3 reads TGTGCCAGCAGCTTATCCCCCGGGGTGAACACTGAAGCTTTCTTT. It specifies CASSLSPGVNTEAFF.

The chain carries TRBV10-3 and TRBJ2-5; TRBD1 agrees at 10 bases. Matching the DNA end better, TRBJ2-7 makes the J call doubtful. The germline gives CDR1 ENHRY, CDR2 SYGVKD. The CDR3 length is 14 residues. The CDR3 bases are TGTGCCATCACCGGGACAGGGGTAAACTACGAGCAGTACTTC. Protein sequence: CAITGTGVNYEQYF.

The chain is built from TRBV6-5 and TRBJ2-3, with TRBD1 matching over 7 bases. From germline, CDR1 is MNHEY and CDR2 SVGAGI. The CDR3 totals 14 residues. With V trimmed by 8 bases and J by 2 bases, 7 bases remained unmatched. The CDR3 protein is CASGTGQFTDTQYF. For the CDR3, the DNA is TGTGCCAGCGGAACGGGACAGTTCACAGATACGCAGTATTTT.

The DNA for the CDR3 is TGTGCCACCAGCAGAGATCTGCCCCTTTCGACGGGCTCTGGAAACACCATATATTTT. Protein product: CATSRDLPLSTGSGNTIYF. This sequence joins TRBV15 and TRBJ1-3; D is unclear. The CDR3 loop spans 19 amino acids. Germline V lookup: CDR1 LNHNV, CDR2 YYDKDF (reference sequence). V gave up 0 bases and J gave up 0 bases, with 18 bases separating them.

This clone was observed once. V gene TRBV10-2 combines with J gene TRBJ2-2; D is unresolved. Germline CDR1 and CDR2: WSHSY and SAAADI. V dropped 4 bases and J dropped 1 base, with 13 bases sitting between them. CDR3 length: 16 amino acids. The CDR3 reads CASSVASLGNTGELFF. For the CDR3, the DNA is TGCGCCAGCAGTGTTGCGTCACTGGGGAACACCGGGGAGCTGTTTTTT.

CDR3 bases: TGTGCCAGCAGCTTGTTAGCGGGAAGAGAGTGGGCCCAGTACTTC. Protein: CASSLLAGREWAQYF. This chain joins TRBV7-2 and TRBJ2-5, with 8 bases lining up with TRBD2. The V segment lost 3 bases and the J segment 9 bases; nucleotides outside the gene matches: 12. Germline V gives CDR1 SGHTA, CDR2 FQGNSA. The CDR3 loop spans 15 amino acids.

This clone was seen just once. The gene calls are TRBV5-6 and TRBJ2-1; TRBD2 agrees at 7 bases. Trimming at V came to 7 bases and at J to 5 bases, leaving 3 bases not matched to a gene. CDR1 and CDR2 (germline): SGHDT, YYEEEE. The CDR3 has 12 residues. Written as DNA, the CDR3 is TGTGCCAGCGGGAGGGCCCACAATGAGCAGTTCTTC. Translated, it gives CASGRAHNEQFF.

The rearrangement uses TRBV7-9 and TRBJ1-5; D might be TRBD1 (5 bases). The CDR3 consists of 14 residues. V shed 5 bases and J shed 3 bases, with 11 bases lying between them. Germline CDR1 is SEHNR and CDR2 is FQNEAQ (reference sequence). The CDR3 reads CASSRDGTNQPQHF. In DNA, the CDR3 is TGTGCCAGCAGCCGGGACGGCACCAATCAGCCCCAGCATTTT.

In DNA form, the CDR3 reads TGTGCCAGCACCCCCCCTGGGGCGGCCCAAGAGACCCAGTACTTC. This gives the protein CASTPPGAAQETQYF. The chain is built from TRBV28 and TRBJ2-5; maybe TRBD1 (5 bases). The CDR3 consists of 15 residues. The V end was cut by 7 bases, the J end by 1 base, with 16 bases between. Germline V gene data show CDR1 as MDHEN and CDR2 as SYDVKM.

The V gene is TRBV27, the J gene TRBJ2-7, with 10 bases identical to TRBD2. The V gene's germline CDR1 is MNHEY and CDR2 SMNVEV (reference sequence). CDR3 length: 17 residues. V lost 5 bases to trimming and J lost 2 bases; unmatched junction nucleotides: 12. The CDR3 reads CASSVLRTSGVTYEQYF. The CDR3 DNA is TGTGCCAGCAGTGTCCTCCGCACTAGCGGGGTAACCTACGAGCAGTACTTC.

The CDR3 DNA reads as TGTGCCAGCAGTGAAGGCAGGGTCGATGGCGAGCAGTACTTC. Translated, it gives CASSEGRVDGEQYF. This rearrangement joins TRBV2 to TRBJ2-7, with D possibly being TRBD1 (5 bases). Trimming shortened V by 1 base and J by 6 bases, and 13 bases separated the two germline ends. The germline V gene encodes CDR1 SNHLY and CDR2 FYNNEI. This CDR3 is built from 14 residues.

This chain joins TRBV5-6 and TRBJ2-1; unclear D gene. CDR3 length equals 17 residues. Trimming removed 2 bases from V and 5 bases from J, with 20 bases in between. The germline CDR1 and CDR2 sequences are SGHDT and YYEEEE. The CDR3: CASSLFGRMSGHNEQFF. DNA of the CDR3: TGTGCCAGCAGCTTATTCGGGCGAATGTCAGGACACAATGAGCAGTTCTTC. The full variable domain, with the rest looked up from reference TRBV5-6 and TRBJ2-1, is DAGVTQSPTHLIKTRGQQVTLRCSPKSGHDTVSWYQQALGQGPQFIFQYYEEEERQRGNFPDRFSGHQFPNYSSELNVNALLLGDSALYLCASSLFGRMSGHNEQFFGPGTRLTVL.

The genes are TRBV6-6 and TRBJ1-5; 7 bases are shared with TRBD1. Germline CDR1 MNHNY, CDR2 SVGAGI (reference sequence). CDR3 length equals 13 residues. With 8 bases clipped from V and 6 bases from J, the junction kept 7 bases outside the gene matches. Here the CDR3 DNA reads TGTGCCAGCTCCAACGAGGGGGCTCAGCCCCAGCATTTT. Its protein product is CASSNEGAQPQHF.

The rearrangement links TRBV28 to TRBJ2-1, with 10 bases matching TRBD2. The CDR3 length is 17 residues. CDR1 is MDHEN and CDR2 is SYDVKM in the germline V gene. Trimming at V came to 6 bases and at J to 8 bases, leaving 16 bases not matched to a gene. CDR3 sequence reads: CASSPIHQAGGFYEQFF. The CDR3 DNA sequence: TGTGCCAGCAGCCCAATACACCAAGCGGGAGGGTTTTATGAGCAGTTCTTC.

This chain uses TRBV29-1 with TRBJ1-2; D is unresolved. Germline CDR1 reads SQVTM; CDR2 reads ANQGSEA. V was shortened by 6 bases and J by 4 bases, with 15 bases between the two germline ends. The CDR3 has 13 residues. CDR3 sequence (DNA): TGCAGCGTCGCGGCAGGTTCGATCTATGGCTACACCTTC. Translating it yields CSVAAGSIYGYTF.

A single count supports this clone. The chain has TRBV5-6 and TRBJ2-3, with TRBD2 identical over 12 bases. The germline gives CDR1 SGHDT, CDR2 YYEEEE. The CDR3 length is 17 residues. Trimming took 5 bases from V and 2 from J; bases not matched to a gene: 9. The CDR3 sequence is CASSRRTSGAYTDTQYF. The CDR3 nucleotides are TGTGCCAGCAGTCGGAGGACTAGCGGGGCTTACACAGATACGCAGTATTTT.

The CDR3 loop reads CASSINPGHPNEKLFF. Written as DNA, the CDR3 is TGTGCCAGTAGTATAAATCCGGGACACCCTAATGAAAAACTGTTTTTT. The V and J genes are TRBV19 and TRBJ1-4; possibly TRBD1 for D (6 bases). Between the trimmed V and J ends, which lost 2 bases and 3 bases, there was a span of 13 bases. Germline CDR1 is LNHDA and CDR2 is SQIVND (reference sequence). The length of the CDR3 is 16 residues.

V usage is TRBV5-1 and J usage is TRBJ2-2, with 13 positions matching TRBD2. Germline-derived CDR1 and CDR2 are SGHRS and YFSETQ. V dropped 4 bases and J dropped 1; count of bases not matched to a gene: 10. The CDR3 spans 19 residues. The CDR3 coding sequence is TGCGCCAGCAGCAAGGAACTAGCGGGAGGGCCTGGGAACACCGGGGAGCTGTTTTTT. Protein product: CASSKELAGGPGNTGELFF.

As DNA, the CDR3 is TGCGCCAGCAGGGGACTAGCGGGAGAGTACGAGCAGTACTTC. Protein product: CASRGLAGEYEQYF. The gene calls are TRBV5-1 and TRBJ2-7; 14 bases match TRBD2. The V gene's germline CDR1 is SGHRS and CDR2 YFSETQ. The CDR3 covers 14 residues. J lost 4 bases, V lost 5 bases, and 2 bases had no gene match.

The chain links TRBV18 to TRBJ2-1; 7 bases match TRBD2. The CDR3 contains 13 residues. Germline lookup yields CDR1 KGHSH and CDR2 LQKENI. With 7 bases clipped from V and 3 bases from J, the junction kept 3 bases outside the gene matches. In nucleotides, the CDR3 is TGTGCCAGCTTAGGACTAGACTACAATGAGCAGTTCTTC. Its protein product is CASLGLDYNEQFF.

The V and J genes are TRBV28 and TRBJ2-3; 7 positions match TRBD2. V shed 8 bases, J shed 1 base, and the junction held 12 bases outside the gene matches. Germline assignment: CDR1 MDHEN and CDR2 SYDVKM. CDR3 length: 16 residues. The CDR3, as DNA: TGTGCCAGCTCCCCGGGAGGAGGGACGGGCACAGATACGCAGTATTTT. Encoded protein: CASSPGGGTGTDTQYF. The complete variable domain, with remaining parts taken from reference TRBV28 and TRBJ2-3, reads DVKVTQSSRYLVKRTGEKVFLECVQDMDHENMFWYRQDPGLGLRLIYFSYDVKMKEKGDIPEGYSVSREKKERFSLILESASTNQTSMYLCASSPGGGTGTDTQYFGPGTRLTVL.

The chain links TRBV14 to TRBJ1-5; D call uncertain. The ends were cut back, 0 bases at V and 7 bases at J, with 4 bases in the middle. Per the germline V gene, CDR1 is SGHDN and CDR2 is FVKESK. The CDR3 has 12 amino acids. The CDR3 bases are TGTGCCAGCAGCCAAGAAGGCCAGCCCCAGCATTTT. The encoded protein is CASSQEGQPQHF.

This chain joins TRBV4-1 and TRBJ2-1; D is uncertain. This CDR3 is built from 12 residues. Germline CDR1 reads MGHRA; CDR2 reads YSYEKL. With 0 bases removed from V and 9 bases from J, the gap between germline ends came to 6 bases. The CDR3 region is CASSQDMSEQFF. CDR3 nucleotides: TGCGCCAGCAGCCAAGACATGAGTGAGCAGTTCTTC.

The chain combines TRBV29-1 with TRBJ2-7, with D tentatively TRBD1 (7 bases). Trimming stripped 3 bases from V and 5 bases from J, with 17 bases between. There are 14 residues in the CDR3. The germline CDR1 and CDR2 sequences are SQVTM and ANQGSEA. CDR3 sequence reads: CSVERSGGSNEQYF. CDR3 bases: TGCAGCGTTGAGAGGTCAGGGGGGAGCAACGAGCAGTACTTC.